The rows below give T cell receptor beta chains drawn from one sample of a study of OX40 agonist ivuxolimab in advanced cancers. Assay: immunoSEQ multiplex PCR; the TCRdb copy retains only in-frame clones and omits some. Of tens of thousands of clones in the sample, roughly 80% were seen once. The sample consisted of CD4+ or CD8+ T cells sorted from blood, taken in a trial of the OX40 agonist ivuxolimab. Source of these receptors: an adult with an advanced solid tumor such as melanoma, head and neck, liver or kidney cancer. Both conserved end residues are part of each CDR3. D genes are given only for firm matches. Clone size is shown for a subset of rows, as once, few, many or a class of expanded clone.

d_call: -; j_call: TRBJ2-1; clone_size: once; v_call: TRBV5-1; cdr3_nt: TGCGCCAGCAGCTTGATCGACTCCAATGAGCAGTTCTTC; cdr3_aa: CASSLIDSNEQFF
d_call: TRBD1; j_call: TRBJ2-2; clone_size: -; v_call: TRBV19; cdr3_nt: TGTGCCAGTAGTACCCAGGGGGCGGCCACCGGGGAGCTGTTTTTT; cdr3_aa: CASSTQGAATGELFF
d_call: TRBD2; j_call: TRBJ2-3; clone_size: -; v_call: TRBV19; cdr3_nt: TGTGCCAGTGGTCTAGCGGGAGGGCCAACGGATACGCAGTATTTT; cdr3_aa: CASGLAGGPTDTQYF
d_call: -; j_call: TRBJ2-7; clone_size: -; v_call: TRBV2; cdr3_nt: TGTGCCAGCGGCCTGGGACTTCAGGGCGAGCAGTACTTC; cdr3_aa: CASGLGLQGEQYF
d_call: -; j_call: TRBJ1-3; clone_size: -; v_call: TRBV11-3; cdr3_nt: TGTGCCAGCAGCTTAGATGGGAGCTCTGGAAACACCATATATTTT; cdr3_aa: CASSLDGSSGNTIYF
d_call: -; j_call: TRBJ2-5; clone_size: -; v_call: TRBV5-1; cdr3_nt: TGCGCCAGCAGCCATGTCAAAGAGACCCAGTACTTC; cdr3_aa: CASSHVKETQYF
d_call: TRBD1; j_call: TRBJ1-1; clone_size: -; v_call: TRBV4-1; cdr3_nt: TGCGCCAGCAGCCTCCGGGACAGGGGGGACACTGAAGCTTTCTTT; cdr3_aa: CASSLRDRGDTEAFF
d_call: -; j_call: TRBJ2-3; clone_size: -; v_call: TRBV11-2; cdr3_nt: TGTGCCAGCAGCTTATCCGGGACTGGCACAGATACGCAGTATTTT; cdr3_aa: CASSLSGTGTDTQYF
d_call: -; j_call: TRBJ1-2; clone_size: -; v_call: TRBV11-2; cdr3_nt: TGTGCCAGCAGCTTTCGACCTGAGAGGGGCTACACCTTC; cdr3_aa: CASSFRPERGYTF
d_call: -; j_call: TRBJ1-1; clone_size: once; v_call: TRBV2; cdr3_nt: TGTGCCAGCAGTGTCCTTAGCCAGAACACTGAAGCTTTCTTT; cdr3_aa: CASSVLSQNTEAFF
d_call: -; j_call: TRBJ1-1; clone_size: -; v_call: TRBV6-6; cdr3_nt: TGTGCCAGCAGGCCTATTATGAACACTGAAGCTTTCTTT; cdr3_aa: CASRPIMNTEAFF
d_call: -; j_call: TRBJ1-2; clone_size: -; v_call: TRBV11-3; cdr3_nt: TGTGCCAGCAGCTTAGGGGGACGAACAGAAAAAAAGACCTTC; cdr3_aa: CASSLGGRTEKKTF
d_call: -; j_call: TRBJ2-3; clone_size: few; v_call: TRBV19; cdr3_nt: TGTGCCAGTAGTATGGGGACTAGCACAGATACGCAGTATTTT; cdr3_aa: CASSMGTSTDTQYF
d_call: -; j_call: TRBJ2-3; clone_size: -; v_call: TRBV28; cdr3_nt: TGTGCCAGCCAGGGACGGAGGACAGATACGCAGTATTTT; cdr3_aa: CASQGRRTDTQYF
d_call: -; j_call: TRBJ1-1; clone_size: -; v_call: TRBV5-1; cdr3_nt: TGCGCCAGCAGCTTGTCCACAACCCGGGGCACTGAAGCTTTCTTT; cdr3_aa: CASSLSTTRGTEAFF
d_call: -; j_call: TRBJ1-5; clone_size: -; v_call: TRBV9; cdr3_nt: TGTGCCAGCAGCGTAGACGTTCGACAGCCCCAGCATTTT; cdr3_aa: CASSVDVRQPQHF
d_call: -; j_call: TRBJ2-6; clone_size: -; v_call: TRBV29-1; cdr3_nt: TGCAGCGTTACCCCCTCTGGGGCCAACGTCCTGACTTTC; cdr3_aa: CSVTPSGANVLTF
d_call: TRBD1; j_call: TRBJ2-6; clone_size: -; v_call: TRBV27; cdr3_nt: TGTGCCAGCAGTCCACGGACAGGCCAGTCTGGGGCCAACGTCCTGACTTTC; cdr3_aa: CASSPRTGQSGANVLTF
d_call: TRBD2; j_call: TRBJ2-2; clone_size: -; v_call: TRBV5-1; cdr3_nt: TGCGCCAGCAGCTTAAGGGGACTAGCGTTTAACACCGGGGAGCTGTTTTTT; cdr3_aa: CASSLRGLAFNTGELFF
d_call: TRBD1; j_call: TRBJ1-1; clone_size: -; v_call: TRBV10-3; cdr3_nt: TGTGCCATCAGTGAGTCCGAGGGACAGGGGAACACTGAAGCTTTCTTT; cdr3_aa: CAISESEGQGNTEAFF
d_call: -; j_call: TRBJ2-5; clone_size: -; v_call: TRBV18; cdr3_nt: TGTGCCAGCTCACCACGGGGTAGCCAAGAGACCCAGTACTTC; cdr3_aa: CASSPRGSQETQYF
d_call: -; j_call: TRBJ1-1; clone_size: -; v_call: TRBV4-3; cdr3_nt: TGCGCCAGCAGTCTAGCTATGAACACTGAAGCTTTCTTT; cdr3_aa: CASSLAMNTEAFF
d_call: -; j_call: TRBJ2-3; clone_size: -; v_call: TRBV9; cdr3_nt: TGTGCCAGCAGCGTAGTAGGGGGGGCGTTGCCCACGACAGATACGCAGTATTTT; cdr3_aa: CASSVVGGALPTTDTQYF
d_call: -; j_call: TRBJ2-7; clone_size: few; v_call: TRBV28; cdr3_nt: TGTGCCAGCAGCTCCCGGTACGAGCAGTACTTC; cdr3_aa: CASSSRYEQYF
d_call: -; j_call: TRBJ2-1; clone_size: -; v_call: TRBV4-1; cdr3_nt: TGCGCCAGCAGCCACGTACTAGCCAATGAGCAGTTCTTC; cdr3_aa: CASSHVLANEQFF
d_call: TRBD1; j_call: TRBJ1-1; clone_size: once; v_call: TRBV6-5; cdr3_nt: TGTGCCAGCAGTTACTCTAGGACAGGGAACACTGAAGCTTTCTTT; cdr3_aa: CASSYSRTGNTEAFF
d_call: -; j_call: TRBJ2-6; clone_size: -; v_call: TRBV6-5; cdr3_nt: TGTGCCAGCAGTTACGGGGGGCTAGGGGCCAACGTCCTGACTTTC; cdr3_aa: CASSYGGLGANVLTF
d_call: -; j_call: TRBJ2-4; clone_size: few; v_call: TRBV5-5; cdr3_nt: TGTGCCAGCACTCGGGACACTGGCTCTGACATTCAGTACTTC; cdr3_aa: CASTRDTGSDIQYF
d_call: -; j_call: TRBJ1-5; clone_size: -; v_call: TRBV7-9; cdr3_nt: TGTGCCAGCAGCTTAGAAGTGGATCAGCCCCAGCATTTT; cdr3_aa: CASSLEVDQPQHF
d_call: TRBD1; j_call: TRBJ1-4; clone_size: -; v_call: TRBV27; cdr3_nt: TGTGCCACCGCCAAACCGGGACAGGGCCCTGAAAAACTGTTTTTT; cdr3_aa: CATAKPGQGPEKLFF
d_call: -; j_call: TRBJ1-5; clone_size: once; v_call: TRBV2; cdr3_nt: TGTGCCAGCAGCGTCCAAGGGTCACCTAATCAGCCCCAGCATTTT; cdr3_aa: CASSVQGSPNQPQHF
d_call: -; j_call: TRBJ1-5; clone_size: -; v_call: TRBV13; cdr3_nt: TGTGCCAGCAGCTTAGGAGGGAATCGGGATCAGCCCCAGCATTTT; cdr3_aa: CASSLGGNRDQPQHF
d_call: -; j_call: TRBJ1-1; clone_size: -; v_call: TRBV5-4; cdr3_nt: TGTGCCAGCAGCTACTACAGGACTATGAACACTGAAGCTTTCTTT; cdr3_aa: CASSYYRTMNTEAFF
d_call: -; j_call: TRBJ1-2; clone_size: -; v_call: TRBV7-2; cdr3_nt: TGTGCCAGCAGCTTAGAATCCGGGGCAGGCTATGGCTACACCTTC; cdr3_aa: CASSLESGAGYGYTF
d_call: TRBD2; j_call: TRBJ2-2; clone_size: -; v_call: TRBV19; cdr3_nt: TGTGCCAGTGCGGCGGGAGTGAACGGGGAGCTGTTTTTT; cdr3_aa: CASAAGVNGELFF
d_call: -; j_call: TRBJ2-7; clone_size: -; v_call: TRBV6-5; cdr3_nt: TGTGCCAGCAGCGCGGGGCAGCTCTCCTACGAGCAGTACTTC; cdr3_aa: CASSAGQLSYEQYF
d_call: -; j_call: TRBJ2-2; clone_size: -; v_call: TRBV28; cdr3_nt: TGTGCCAGCAGTCCCTGGAAAAGCACCGGGGAGCTGTTTTTT; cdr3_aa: CASSPWKSTGELFF
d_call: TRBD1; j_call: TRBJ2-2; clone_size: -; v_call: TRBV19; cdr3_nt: TGTGCCAGTAGCAGGGGGTCCGGGGAGCTGTTTTTT; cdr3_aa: CASSRGSGELFF
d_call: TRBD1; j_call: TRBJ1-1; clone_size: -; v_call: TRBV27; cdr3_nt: TGTGCCAGCAGTTTCCGGGACAGGGGGCCGAACACTGAAGCTTTCTTT; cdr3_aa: CASSFRDRGPNTEAFF
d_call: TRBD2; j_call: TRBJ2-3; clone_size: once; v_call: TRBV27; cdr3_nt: TGTGCCAGCAGGCGGGGGGGCCGCGCAGATACGCAGTATTTT; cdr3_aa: CASRRGGRADTQYF
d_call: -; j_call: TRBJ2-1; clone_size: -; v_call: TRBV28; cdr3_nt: TGTGCCAGCAGTTTATTTAGCGGCGGGTCCTACAATGAGCAGTTCTTC; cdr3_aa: CASSLFSGGSYNEQFF
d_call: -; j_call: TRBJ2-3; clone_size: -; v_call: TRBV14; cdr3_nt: TGTGCCAGTAACCTCGCCAGAGCCGATACGCAGTATTTT; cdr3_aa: CASNLARADTQYF
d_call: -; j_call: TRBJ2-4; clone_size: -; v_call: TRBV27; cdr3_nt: TGTGCCAGCAGTTTGTCGGGGCACGAAGCCAAAAACATTCAGTACTTC; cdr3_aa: CASSLSGHEAKNIQYF
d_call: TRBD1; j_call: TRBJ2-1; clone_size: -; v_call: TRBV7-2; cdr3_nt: TGTGCCAGCAGCCTCGACAGGGGAACCAATGAGCAGTTCTTC; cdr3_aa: CASSLDRGTNEQFF
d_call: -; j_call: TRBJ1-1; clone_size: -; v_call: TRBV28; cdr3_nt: TGTGCCAGCAGTTTAGGTTGGATGAACACTGAAGCTTTCTTT; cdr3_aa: CASSLGWMNTEAFF
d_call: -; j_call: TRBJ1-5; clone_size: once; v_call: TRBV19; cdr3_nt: TGTGCCAGTACCTTAGGGGGGGCGGGCAATCAGCCCCAGCATTTT; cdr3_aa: CASTLGGAGNQPQHF
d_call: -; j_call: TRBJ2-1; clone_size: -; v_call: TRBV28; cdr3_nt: TGTGCCAGCAGTTCGAACCGACGAGGGCAGTTCTTC; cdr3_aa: CASSSNRRGQFF
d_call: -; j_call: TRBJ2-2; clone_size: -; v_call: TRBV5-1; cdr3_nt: TGCGCCAGCAGGTCGCCGGGAGCCAACACCGGGGAGCTGTTTTTT; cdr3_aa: CASRSPGANTGELFF
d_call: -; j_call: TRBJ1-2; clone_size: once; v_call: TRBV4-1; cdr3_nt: TGCGCCAGCAGCCAAGTCCATCTGGGGGACAACTATGGCTACACCTTC; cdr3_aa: CASSQVHLGDNYGYTF
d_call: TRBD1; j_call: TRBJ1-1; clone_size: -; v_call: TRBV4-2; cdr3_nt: TGTGCCAGCAGCCCTCTGACAGGGGGCATAAGGAACACTGAAGCTTTCTTT; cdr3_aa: CASSPLTGGIRNTEAFF
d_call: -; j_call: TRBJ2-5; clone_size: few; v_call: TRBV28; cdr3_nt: TGTGCCAGCAGCCACAGTCACTCCCCCGCAGGGACCCAGTACTTC; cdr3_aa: CASSHSHSPAGTQYF
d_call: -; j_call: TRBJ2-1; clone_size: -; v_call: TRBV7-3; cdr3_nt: TGTGCCAGCAGCTTTGGGGATTCCGGCTACAATGAGCAGTTCTTC; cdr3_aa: CASSFGDSGYNEQFF
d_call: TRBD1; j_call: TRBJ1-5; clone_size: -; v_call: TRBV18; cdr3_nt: TGTGCCAGCTCACCAAAGGACAGGAACGGTCAGCCCCAGCATTTT; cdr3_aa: CASSPKDRNGQPQHF
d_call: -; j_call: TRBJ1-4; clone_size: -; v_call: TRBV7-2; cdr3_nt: TGTGCCAGCAGCTTGATGGGGGCGCCTAATGAAAAACTGTTTTTT; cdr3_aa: CASSLMGAPNEKLFF
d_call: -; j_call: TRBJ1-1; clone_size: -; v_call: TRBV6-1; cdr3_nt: TGTGCCAGCAGTGAAATACCAGGGGTCACTGAAGCTTTCTTT; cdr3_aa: CASSEIPGVTEAFF
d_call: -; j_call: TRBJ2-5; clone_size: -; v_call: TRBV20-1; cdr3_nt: TGCAGTGCTAGTCGCCAGGCCCAGTACTTC; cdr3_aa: CSASRQAQYF
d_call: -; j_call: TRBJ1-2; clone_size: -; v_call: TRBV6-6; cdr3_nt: TGTGCCACCTCCCGGGACGGTAACTATGGCTACACCTTC; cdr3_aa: CATSRDGNYGYTF
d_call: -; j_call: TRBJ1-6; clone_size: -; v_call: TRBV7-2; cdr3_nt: TGTGCCAGCAGCTTAGAACAGGGAGGCTATAATTCACCCCTCCACTTT; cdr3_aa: CASSLEQGGYNSPLHF
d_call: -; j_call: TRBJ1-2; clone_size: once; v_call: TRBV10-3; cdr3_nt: TGTGCCATCAGTGAGTCCGGGGGCCTAGCTAACTATGGCTACACCTTC; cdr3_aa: CAISESGGLANYGYTF
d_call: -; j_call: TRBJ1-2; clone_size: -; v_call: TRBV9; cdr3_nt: TGTGCCAGCAGTCTGGATTATACAGGGCTAGTGGCCGGGAACTATGGCTACACCTTC; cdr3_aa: CASSLDYTGLVAGNYGYTF